The 28 T cell receptor beta chains below were found in one sample sequenced in a study of molecular identifiers for immune sequencing clone quantification. A single record per CDR3 protein comes from TCRdb applying MiXCR to the PCR reads. The sample carries about 630,000 distinct CDR3 sequences, about 25% recorded once. The sequencing sample was made of naive CD8+ T cells from blood, with Jurkat cell RNA spiked in. Specified subset: FACS-sorted CD8+CD4-CCR7+CD45RA+ naive T cells. The receptor set was obtained from a human donor in good health. Some libraries in this study had Jurkat cell RNA spiked in.

The gene calls are TRBV6-2 or TRBV6-3 and TRBJ2-7, with D possibly being TRBD2 (7 bases). From germline, CDR1 is MNHEY and CDR2 SVGEGT. Trimming stripped 10 bases from V and 7 bases from J, with 23 bases between. This CDR3 spans 14 amino acids. In nucleotides, the CDR3 is TGTGCCACCGATACGGGGGGCCGCGTATCTGAGCAGTACTTC. Translation: CATDTGGRVSEQYF.

At least ten counts were recorded for this clonotype. The V and J genes are TRBV6-1 and TRBJ2-4; TRBD1 agrees at 7 bases. The V and J ends lost 10 bases and 7 bases, in that order; junction bases with no gene match: 10. The CDR3 sequence is 13 residues long. CDR1 is MNHNS, CDR2 SASEGT, per germline. The CDR3 nucleotides read TGTGCCATCAGAGGAACAGGGGAGAACATTCAGTACTTC. Protein product: CAIRGTGENIQYF.

In its sample, this clonotype was seen many times. The V and J genes are TRBV5-5 and TRBJ2-7; 8 bases fit TRBD1. V shed 0 bases, J shed 3 bases, and the junction held 5 bases outside the gene matches. Germline assignment: CDR1 SGHKS and CDR2 YYEKEE (reference sequence). The CDR3 covers 15 residues. The CDR3 DNA reads as TGTGCCAGCAGCTTGGTGGCAGGGGGCTTCTACGAGCAGTACTTC. Translated: CASSLVAGGFYEQYF.

In its sample, this clonotype was seen many times. The chain has TRBV5-6 and TRBJ1-4; TRBD1 matches at 9 bases. CDR1 is SGHDT and CDR2 is YYEEEE in the germline V gene. Trimming took 0 bases from V and 0 from J; bases not matched to a gene: 12. This CDR3 has 20 amino acids. The CDR3: CASSLGPGQGPSATNEKLFF. The CDR3 DNA is TGTGCCAGCAGCTTGGGACCGGGACAGGGTCCCTCTGCAACTAATGAAAAACTGTTTTTT.

A word on this clonotype: It may be a read error: a sequence one base away is much more abundant. The chain joins TRBV5-4 to TRBJ2-2; 7 bases match TRBD1. The CDR3 contains 15 residues. Germline values: CDR1 SGHNT, CDR2 YYREEE (reference sequence). In DNA form, the CDR3 reads TGTGTCAGCAGCTATGGACAGGTGTCGGCCGGGGAGCTGTTTTTT. This translates into CVSSYGQVSAGELFF.

This clonotype appeared many times. The chain uses TRBV7-2 and TRBJ2-1; TRBD2 aligns across 13 bases. CDR3 size: 15 residues. Per germline, CDR1 SGHTA and CDR2 FQGNSA. Trimming removed 1 base from V and 6 bases from J; junction bases left unmatched: 0. This CDR3 reads CASSLGLAGGNEQFF. The CDR3, as DNA: TGTGCCAGCAGCTTAGGACTAGCGGGAGGCAATGAGCAGTTCTTC.

In this sample, this clonotype turned up many times. V is TRBV20-1 and J is TRBJ1-2; TRBD1 is a possible D gene (5 bases). This CDR3 has 11 residues. V was pared by 3 bases and J by 6 bases, with 8 bases between. From germline, CDR1 is DFQATT and CDR2 SNEGSKA (reference sequence). CDR3 loop: CSASARDGYTF. In DNA form, the CDR3 reads TGCAGTGCTAGTGCCAGGGATGGCTACACCTTC.

Comment on this clonotype: Being one base from a much bigger clone, this may be a read error. The J gene is TRBJ1-1, the V gene TRBV7-9; D is undetermined. Germline V lookup: CDR1 SEHNR, CDR2 FQNEAQ (reference sequence). The CDR3 runs 14 residues. Deletions cut 2 bases from V and 4 bases from J, with 11 bases between. The CDR3 here is CASSLISVSTEAFF. In DNA form, the CDR3 reads TGTGCCAGCAGCTTAATTTCGGTGAGCACTGAAGCTTTCTTT.

The chain links TRBV27 to TRBJ2-1; D might be TRBD1 (5 bases). The CDR3 is 16 amino acids. V shed 0 bases and J shed 1 base, with 10 bases lying between them. Germline assignment: CDR1 MNHEY and CDR2 SMNVEV (reference sequence). CDR3 sequence (DNA): TGTGCCAGCAGTTTATCGGCAGGGTTATCCTACAATGAGCAGTTCTTC. Amino acid sequence: CASSLSAGLSYNEQFF.

The chain joins TRBV9 to TRBJ2-7, with 7 positions matching TRBD1. The V segment lost 2 bases and the J segment 3 bases; nucleotides outside the gene matches: 8. The germline CDR1 and CDR2 sequences are SGDLS and YYNGEE. The CDR3 is 15 residues long. The CDR3 coding sequence is TGTGCCAGCAGCGTCGGGACAGATACCAGCTACGAGCAGTACTTC. Translation: CASSVGTDTSYEQYF.

This clonotype has just a few counts. A read error is possible here, since a much larger clone lies one base away. This chain links TRBV28 with TRBJ2-1; D tentatively reads TRBD1 or TRBD2 (5 bases each). The CDR3 covers 15 residues. From germline, CDR1 is MDHEN and CDR2 SYDVKM. V was shortened by 6 bases and J by 10 bases, with 22 bases between the two germline ends. This CDR3 is CASSILGVFSYEQFF. DNA of the CDR3: TGTGCCAGCAGCATTTTGGGGGTGTTCTCCTACGAGCAGTTCTTC.

J is TRBJ2-1 and V is TRBV6-2 or TRBV6-3; TRBD1 might be the D (6 bases). V was clipped by 0 bases and J by 3 bases, with 21 bases between them. This CDR3 contains 19 residues. CDR1 MNHEY and CDR2 SVGEGT come from the germline V gene. The CDR3 here is CASSYSTGGFRISYNEQFF. CDR3 sequence (DNA): TGTGCCAGCAGTTACTCGACAGGAGGATTCCGGATTAGCTACAATGAGCAGTTCTTC.

Worth noting for this clonotype: A much larger clone is a single base away; this may be a read error. The chain joins TRBV2 to TRBJ1-1; TRBD1 matches 10 bases. The CDR3 is 16 residues long. Germline CDR1 is SNHLY and CDR2 is FYNNEI. This chain's CDR3 is CASRGDRGRLDTEALF. The CDR3 DNA reads as TGTGCCAGCAGAGGCGACAGGGGGCGATTGGACACTGAAGCTCTCTTT.

This clonotype was seen a few times. The J gene is TRBJ2-3, the V gene TRBV9; D possibly corresponds to TRBD1 (6 bases). This CDR3 is 16 amino acids long. Germline assignment: CDR1 SGDLS and CDR2 YYNGEE. The V end lost 0 bases, the J end lost 2 bases, and 13 bases lay between the germline ends. CDR3 sequence: CASSVEGQPITDTQYF. The CDR3 coding sequence is TGTGCCAGCAGCGTAGAAGGACAGCCGATCACAGATACGCAGTATTTT.

Concerning this clonotype: At one of its ends the junction is not consistent with the germline gene, which may arise from a read error. This chain joins TRBV28 and TRBJ2-3; the D is unclear. Germline V gene sequence: CDR1 MDHEN, CDR2 SYDVKM. The CDR3 covers 15 residues. CDR3 in DNA: TGTGCCAGCACCCCCGGAGCCGGGTACGCAGATACGCTGTATTTT. This gives the protein CASTPGAGYADTLYF.

This clonotype came up a few times. This chain connects TRBV20-1 to TRBJ2-2; 12 bases agree with TRBD2. This CDR3 spans 17 amino acids. The V segment lost 0 bases and the J segment 2 bases; nucleotides outside the gene matches: 4. CDR1 and CDR2 from the germline V gene are DFQATT and SNEGSKA (reference sequence). CDR3 sequence: CSARESSGGVNTGELFF. The CDR3, as DNA: TGCAGTGCTAGAGAGTCTAGCGGGGGGGTAAACACCGGGGAGCTGTTTTTT.

This clonotype appeared a single time. A much more abundant neighbour one base away suggests this may be a read error. The genes are TRBV4-3 and TRBJ2-7; weak D call: TRBD1 (5 bases). This CDR3 contains 14 residues. V was trimmed by 1 base and J by 6 bases, leaving 13 bases between them. Germline V gene data show CDR1 as LGHNA and CDR2 as YSLEER. CDR3 loop: CASSQGSGLGEQYF. DNA for the CDR3: TGCGCCAGCAGCCAAGGGTCAGGGCTGGGCGAGCAGTACTTC.

This rearrangement joins TRBV7-2 to TRBJ2-1; 8 bases are shared with TRBD2. V dropped 8 bases and J dropped 3; count of bases not matched to a gene: 6. The CDR3 consists of 14 residues. Germline V gives CDR1 SGHTA, CDR2 FQGNSA. For the CDR3, the DNA is TGTGCCAGCGGAGATCTAGCGGGCTACAATGAGCAGTTCTTC. Translating it yields CASGDLAGYNEQFF. Filled out from reference TRBV7-2 and TRBJ2-1, the complete variable domain reads GAGVSQSPSNKVTEKGKDVELRCDPISGHTALYWYRQSLGQGLEFLIYFQGNSAPDKSGLPSDRFSAERTGGSVSTLTIQRTQQEDSAVYLCASGDLAGYNEQFFGPGTRLTVL.

A note on this clonotype: A much larger clonotype is one base distant, so this may be a read error. The chain employs TRBV7-9 and TRBJ2-7, with D maybe TRBD2 (6 bases). The CDR3 has 15 amino acids. Germline CDR1 SEHNR, CDR2 FQNEAQ (reference sequence). The V gene lost 4 bases and the J gene lost 5 bases, with 18 bases spanning the gap. The CDR3 is CASSSDGDRGDEQYF. DNA of the CDR3: TGTGCCAGCAGCTCCGACGGGGACCGCGGGGACGAGCAGTACTTC.

V usage is TRBV7-9 and J usage is TRBJ2-2; maybe TRBD1 (6 bases). V was clipped by 8 bases and J by 3 bases, with 13 bases between them. From germline, CDR1 is SEHNR and CDR2 FQNEAQ (reference sequence). This CDR3 is 14 amino acids long. The CDR3, as DNA: TGTGCCAGCCGTGACAGGTTATACACCGGGGAGCTGTTTTTT. It codes for CASRDRLYTGELFF.

Notes on this clonotype: The junction departs from the called germline gene at one end, perhaps through a read error. The V call is TRBV6-4, the J call TRBJ2-1; 7 bases match TRBD1. Per germline, CDR1 MRHNA and CDR2 SNTAGT. The CDR3 consists of 14 residues. The CDR3 loop is CASSNSQGPNEQFF. DNA of the CDR3: TGTGCCAGCAGTAACTCACAGGGGCCCAATGAGCAGTTCTTC.

This clonotype has just a few counts. CDR3 sequence reads: CASSSGTGATNYGYTF. The CDR3 DNA is TGTGCCAGCAGCTCCGGGACAGGCGCAACTAACTATGGCTACACCTTC. V usage is TRBV5-6 and J usage is TRBJ1-2, with 8 positions matching TRBD1. V dropped 3 bases and J dropped 0; count of bases not matched to a gene: 7. This CDR3 has 16 residues. Germline lookup yields CDR1 SGHDT and CDR2 YYEEEE.

The V gene is TRBV12-3 or TRBV12-4, the J gene TRBJ2-7; 10 nucleotides match TRBD2. The CDR3 has 15 amino acids. V gave up 6 bases and J gave up 5 bases; unmatched junction bases: 10. In DNA form, the CDR3 reads TGTGCCAGCAGCCGACGTACTAGCGGGACCGACGAGCAGTACTTC. Amino acids: CASSRRTSGTDEQYF.

CDR3 nucleotides: TGCAGCGTTACCGCCCTAGACCCCCGACAGGGGTACTTGGACTATGGCTACACCTTC. Encoded protein: CSVTALDPRQGYLDYGYTF. The V call is TRBV29-1, the J call TRBJ1-2, with 8 positions matching TRBD1. Germline-derived CDR1 and CDR2 are SQVTM and ANQGSEA. This CDR3 comprises 19 residues. The V and J ends lost 5 bases and 3 bases, in that order; junction bases with no gene match: 23.

This clonotype was seen a handful of times. This chain uses TRBV6-1 with TRBJ1-1; D not resolved. V was pared by 1 base and J by 4 bases, with 10 bases between. From germline, CDR1 is MNHNS and CDR2 SASEGT. The CDR3 contains 14 residues. The chain's CDR3 is CASSEGVIVTEAFF. CDR3 nucleotides: TGTGCCAGCAGTGAAGGAGTCATAGTCACTGAAGCTTTCTTT.

This clonotype was seen at least ten times. The chain couples TRBV6-5 to TRBJ2-3; D remains ambiguous. The germline V and J ends were trimmed by 0 bases and 4 bases, with 8 bases remaining between them. Germline V gene lookup returns CDR1 MNHEY and CDR2 SVGAGI. The CDR3 is made up of 14 amino acids. The chain's CDR3 is CASSYSTDPDTQYF. The CDR3, as DNA: TGTGCCAGCAGTTACTCGACTGATCCAGATACGCAGTATTTT.

In regard to this clonotype: Given a much more abundant clone one base away, this may be a read error. This rearrangement joins TRBV6-2 or TRBV6-3 to TRBJ1-1; D remains ambiguous. This CDR3 has 13 residues. V shed 7 bases and J shed 3 bases, with 12 bases lying between them. Germline assignment: CDR1 MNHEY and CDR2 SVGEGT. CDR3 in amino acids: CASTDALDTEAFF. The CDR3 nucleotides are TGTGCCAGCACGGACGCTTTGGACACTGAAGCTTTCTTT.

This clonotype has a count of ten or more. V and J are TRBV4-1 and TRBJ2-6; the D gene is possibly TRBD1 (6 bases). CDR3 length: 13 residues. V lost 4 bases to trimming and J lost 5 bases, with 6 bases between them. The germline gives CDR1 MGHRA, CDR2 YSYEKL. The CDR3 protein is CASSRDRANVLTF. The CDR3 nucleotides read TGCGCCAGCAGCCGGGACAGGGCCAACGTCCTGACTTTC.